The rows below give T cell receptor beta chains drawn from one sample of a study of T cells in narcolepsy. Produced via immunoSEQ multiplex PCR; TCRdb's table is partial and in-frame only. The sample lists roughly 30,000 clones, around four fifths occurring once. The sample comprised CD45RA- memory CD4+ T cells from PBMCs. Receptors were obtained from a human donor with narcolepsy. Each CDR3 is given with its conserved first and last residue. The D gene is left open where the match is weak. Rows give clone size only sometimes, using once, few, many, or a class for an expanded clone.

j_call d_call v_call clone_size cdr3_aa cdr3_nt
TRBJ2-7 NA TRBV29-1 NA CSGTRGYEQYF TGCAGCGGGACCAGGGGCTACGAGCAGTACTTC
TRBJ1-2 NA TRBV19 NA CASMVSHNLNYGYTF TGTGCCAGTATGGTCAGCCATAATCTTAACTATGGCTACACCTTC
TRBJ2-3 NA TRBV2 NA CAGGREYTQYF TGTGCCGGAGGGCGGGAATATACGCAGTATTTT
TRBJ2-1 TRBD2 TRBV4-1 once CASSQASGGTNEQFF TGCGCCAGCAGCCAAGCTAGCGGGGGGACCAATGAGCAGTTCTTC
TRBJ2-7 NA TRBV7-2 NA CASSLGAGEVYEQYF TGTGCCAGCAGCTTAGGTGCAGGGGAGGTCTACGAGCAGTACTTC
TRBJ2-7 TRBD1 TRBV6-4 NA CASSNQQGGEQYF TGTGCCAGCAGTAACCAACAGGGGGGTGAGCAGTACTTC
TRBJ1-1 NA TRBV5-1 NA CASSLAGVITEAFF TGCGCCAGCAGCTTGGCTGGGGTGATCACTGAAGCTTTCTTT
TRBJ1-5 NA TRBV19 once CASSKGYSGQPQHF TGTGCCAGTAGTAAGGGCTATTCGGGTCAGCCCCAGCATTTT
TRBJ2-7 TRBD1 TRBV19 NA CASSMRVPTGGSEQYF TGTGCCAGTAGTATGCGGGTACCGACAGGGGGTTCCGAGCAGTACTTC
TRBJ2-3 NA TRBV6-1 NA CASSEYTDTQYF TGTGCCAGCAGCGAATATACAGATACGCAGTATTTT
TRBJ2-1 TRBD2 TRBV11-2 once CASSPGTSGSNEQFF TGTGCCAGCAGCCCAGGGACTAGCGGGAGTAATGAGCAGTTCTTC
TRBJ1-2 NA TRBV6-5 NA CAATRGRGYGYTF TGTGCGGCTACACGTGGCAGGGGTTATGGCTACACCTTC
TRBJ1-3 NA TRBV10-3 NA CASRTEAGNTIYF TGTGCCAGCAGAACGGAGGCTGGAAACACCATATATTTT
TRBJ2-3 NA TRBV7-3 NA CASSESSTDTQYF TGTGCCAGCAGCGAAAGTAGCACAGATACGCAGTATTTT
TRBJ1-2 TRBD1 TRBV19 NA CASSTTRDRGAYGYTF TGTGCCAGTAGTACGACCCGGGACAGGGGAGCCTATGGCTACACCTTC
TRBJ1-4 TRBD1 TRBV6-1 NA CASSEMTGWGEKLFF TGTGCCAGCAGTGAAATGACAGGGTGGGGAGAAAAACTGTTTTTT
TRBJ2-6 TRBD2 TRBV5-1 NA CASSLVSASGVLTF TGCGCCAGCAGCTTGGTATCTGCTAGCGGCGTCCTGACTTTC
TRBJ2-7 TRBD1 TRBV25-1 NA CASSAPGTGRDEQYF TGTGCCAGCAGTGCCCCCGGGACAGGGCGGGACGAGCAGTACTTC
TRBJ1-6 NA TRBV6-1 few CATIGGSYNSPLHF TGTGCCACCATCGGTGGCTCCTATAATTCACCCCTCCACTTT
TRBJ2-3 NA TRBV2 NA CASREQGPTDTQYF TGTGCCAGCAGGGAACAGGGACCCACAGATACGCAGTATTTT